A single sample gave rise to the 16 T cell receptor beta chains below, sequenced in a study of human T cells and chemical hapten exposure. TCRdb re-called the RACE reads through MiXCR, storing one row per CDR3 protein. The sample yields 300,000 to 450,000 distinct CDR3 sequences, approximately 5.1% seen once. Time point: patch test 1, 2 weeks after DPC sensitization. As to treatment: therapeutic diphenylcyclopropenone sensitization with weekly scalp DPC. Sequencing was performed on whole blood, taken in connection with sensitization to the hapten diphenylcyclopropenone (DPC). The receptors come from a woman aged 45-60 years with alopecia areata. Some clones in this sample may be carry-over from other donors' samples.

Worth noting for this clonotype: The junction and the germline gene differ at one end; a read error may be behind it. The rearrangement joins TRBV3-1 to TRBJ2-7, with D tentatively TRBD2 (5 bases). This CDR3 has 15 amino acids. The germline CDR1 and CDR2 sequences are LGHDT and YNNKEL (reference sequence). The DNA of the CDR3 is TGTGCCAGCAGCCATTCAGGAGGAGTCAGCTACGAGCAGAACTTC. This encodes CASSHSGGVSYEQNF.

This clonotype was detected ten times or more. This sequence joins TRBV29-1 and TRBJ1-1; 8 bases are shared with TRBD1. Trimming cost V 2 bases and J 7 bases; bases outside gene matches: 3. Germline V gives CDR1 SQVTM, CDR2 ANQGSEA. The CDR3 is 12 residues long. This CDR3 reads CSVESRGHEAFF. CDR3 bases: TGCAGCGTTGAAAGCAGGGGGCATGAAGCTTTCTTT.

V is TRBV3-1 and J is TRBJ2-2, with no clear D. The CDR3 is 16 amino acids. Germline V CDR1 and CDR2: LGHDT, YNNKEL (reference sequence). Trimming shortened V by 4 bases and J by 4 bases, and 16 bases separated the two germline ends. The CDR3 protein is CASSRSLGKGTGELFF. As DNA, the CDR3 is TGTGCCAGCAGCCGGAGTTTGGGTAAAGGCACCGGGGAGCTGTTTTTT.

At least ten counts were recorded for this clonotype. This sequence joins TRBV2 and TRBJ1-4; no clear D. Trimming left V 4 bases short and J 5 bases short, with 11 bases between. Germline V gene data show CDR1 as SNHLY and CDR2 as FYNNEI. This CDR3 spans 14 amino acids. The CDR3 reads CASSVQRGNEKLFF. CDR3 bases: TGTGCCAGCAGTGTACAGAGAGGAAATGAAAAACTGTTTTTT.

This clonotype was counted a few times. The CDR3, as DNA: TGTGCCAGCAGCACTGAGGTTATCGGGGACGACCTCCACTTT. It encodes CASSTEVIGDDLHF. V gene TRBV7-2 combines with J gene TRBJ1-6; a possible D gene is TRBD1 (5 bases). The germline CDR1 and CDR2 sequences are SGHTA and FQGNSA. The CDR3 sequence is 14 residues long. Deletions cut 5 bases from V and 15 bases from J, with 20 bases between.

This clonotype was seen ten or more times. This chain joins TRBV12-3 or TRBV12-4 and TRBJ2-2, with D uncertain. The CDR3 spans 16 residues. The V end was cut by 5 bases, the J end by 0 bases, with 13 bases between. The CDR3 sequence: CASSRDGPPNTGELFF. CDR3 DNA: TGTGCCAGCAGTCGTGACGGCCCCCCGAACACCGGGGAGCTGTTTTTT.

The chain combines TRBV3-1 with TRBJ2-1; 7 nucleotides agree with TRBD1. The CDR3 loop spans 15 amino acids. Trimming took 3 bases from V and 2 from J; bases not matched to a gene: 4. Germline CDR1 LGHDT, CDR2 YNNKEL (reference sequence). The CDR3 spells CASSQGTETYNEQFF. For the CDR3, the DNA is TGTGCCAGCAGCCAGGGGACAGAGACCTACAATGAGCAGTTCTTC.

This clonotype was counted ten times or more. V usage is TRBV7-2 and J usage is TRBJ1-4; possibly TRBD1 for D (6 bases). The CDR3 loop spans 14 amino acids. Germline V CDR1 and CDR2: SGHTA, FQGNSA. V dropped 3 bases and J dropped 8 bases, with 13 bases sitting between them. The CDR3, as DNA: TGTGCCAGCAGCTTGGAAAGGGGGGGAGAAAAACTGTTTTTT. This translates into CASSLERGGEKLFF. Full variable domain (outside the CDR3, taken from reference TRBV7-2 and TRBJ1-4): GAGVSQSPSNKVTEKGKDVELRCDPISGHTALYWYRQSLGQGLEFLIYFQGNSAPDKSGLPSDRFSAERTGGSVSTLTIQRTQQEDSAVYLCASSLERGGEKLFFGSGTQLSVL.

This clonotype was seen ten or more times. The chain uses TRBV10-3 and TRBJ1-2; D call uncertain. CDR1 and CDR2 from the germline V gene are ENHRY and SYGVKD. This CDR3 region has 13 residues. The V end was cut by 3 bases, the J end by 4 bases, with 9 bases between. The CDR3 nucleotides are TGTGCCATCAGTGATGGCACGGTCTATGGCTACACCTTC. As protein: CAISDGTVYGYTF.

This clonotype has at least ten counts. The chain couples TRBV4-1 to TRBJ2-1; 9 bases are a match to TRBD2. This CDR3 has 15 residues. V gave up 3 bases and J gave up 5 bases; unmatched junction bases: 5. Germline lookup yields CDR1 MGHRA and CDR2 YSYEKL. The CDR3 is CASSHSGGSNNEQFF. DNA of the CDR3: TGCGCCAGCAGCCATAGCGGGGGATCTAACAATGAGCAGTTCTTC.

In nucleotides, the CDR3 is TGTGCCCCACTGCTAGTGGGGGGTCAAGAGACCCAGTACTTC. Amino acid sequence: CAPLLVGGQETQYF. J is TRBJ2-5 and V is TRBV24-1; a weak D match, TRBD2 (6 bases). Deletions cut 12 bases from V and 2 bases from J, with 18 bases between. CDR3 length: 14 amino acids. Germline CDR1 and CDR2: KGHDR and SFDVKD.

The chain links TRBV3-1 to TRBJ1-1, with D perhaps matching TRBD1 (5 bases). V shed 1 base and J shed 4 bases, with 13 bases lying between them. The CDR3 is 15 residues long. CDR1 and CDR2 (germline): LGHDT, YNNKEL (reference sequence). The CDR3 bases are TGTGCCAGCAGCCAAGGTCAGGGATGGAGCACTGAAGCTTTCTTT. As protein: CASSQGQGWSTEAFF.

The gene calls are TRBV11-2 and TRBJ2-3; possible D gene TRBD2, 7 bases. Trimming removed 0 bases from V and 7 bases from J, with 14 bases in between. Germline V gives CDR1 SGHAT, CDR2 FQNNGV. The CDR3 has 15 amino acids. This CDR3 reads CASSLERGLQNTQYF. The CDR3 nucleotides read TGTGCCAGCAGCTTAGAGCGGGGGCTCCAGAATACGCAGTATTTT. The full variable domain, rest sourced from reference TRBV11-2 and TRBJ2-3, is EAGVAQSPRYKIIEKRQSVAFWCNPISGHATLYWYQQILGQGPKLLIQFQNNGVVDDSQLPKDRFSAERLKGVDSTLKIQPAKLEDSAVYLCASSLERGLQNTQYFGPGTRLTVL.

A word on this clonotype: At one end, the junction sequence differs from germline, possibly due to a read error. The J gene is TRBJ1-1, the V gene TRBV12-3 or TRBV12-4, with 8 bases matching TRBD1. The CDR3 is made up of 13 amino acids. The CDR3 is CASSRDRNTKAFF. CDR3 DNA: TGTGCCAGCAGTCGGGACAGGAACACTAAAGCTTTCTTT.

Ten or more counts support this clonotype. J is TRBJ1-1 and V is TRBV28; D is uncertain. The ends were cut back, 4 bases at V and 1 base at J, with 4 bases in the middle. Germline CDR1 and CDR2: MDHEN and SYDVKM. This CDR3 is 12 amino acids long. The CDR3 DNA reads TGTGCCAGCAGTTCGGCGAACACTGAAGCTTTCTTT. Amino acid sequence: CASSSANTEAFF.

This clonotype was seen many times. The chain carries TRBV2 and TRBJ1-2; maybe TRBD1 (5 bases). Between the trimmed V and J ends, which lost 10 bases and 8 bases, there was a span of 17 bases. There are 12 residues in the CDR3. In germline, CDR1 is SNHLY, CDR2 FYNNEI. The CDR3 here is CATRAGSRGYTF. CDR3 DNA: TGTGCCACCAGGGCGGGGAGCCGCGGCTACACCTTC.